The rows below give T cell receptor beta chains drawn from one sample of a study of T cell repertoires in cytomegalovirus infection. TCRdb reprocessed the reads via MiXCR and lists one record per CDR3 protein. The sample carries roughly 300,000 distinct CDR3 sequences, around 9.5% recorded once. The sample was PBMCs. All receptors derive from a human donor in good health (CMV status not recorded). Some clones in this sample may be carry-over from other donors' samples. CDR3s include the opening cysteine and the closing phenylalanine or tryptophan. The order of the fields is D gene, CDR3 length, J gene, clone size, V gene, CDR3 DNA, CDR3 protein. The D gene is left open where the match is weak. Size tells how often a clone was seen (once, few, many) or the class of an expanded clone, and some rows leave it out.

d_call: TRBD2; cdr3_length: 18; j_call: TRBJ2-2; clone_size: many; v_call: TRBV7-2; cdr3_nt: TGTGCCAGCAGCCAGCAAATATTTAGCGGGAGGGCCAACGGGGAGCTGTTTTTT; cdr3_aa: CASSQQIFSGRANGELFF
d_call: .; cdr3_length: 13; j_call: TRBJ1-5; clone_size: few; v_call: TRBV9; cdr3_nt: TGTGCCAGCAGCGTAGAGGGTAAAAGGCCCCAGCATTTT; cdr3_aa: CASSVEGKRPQHF
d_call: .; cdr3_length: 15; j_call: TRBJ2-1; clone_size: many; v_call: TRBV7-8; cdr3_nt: TGTGCCAGCAGCTTAGAACAAATCTCCTACAATGAGCAGTTCTTC; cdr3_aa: CASSLEQISYNEQFF
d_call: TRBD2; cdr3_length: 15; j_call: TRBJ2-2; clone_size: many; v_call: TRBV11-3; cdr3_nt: TGTGCCAGCAGCCGACTAGCGGGGAACACCGGGGAGCTGTTTTTT; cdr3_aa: CASSRLAGNTGELFF
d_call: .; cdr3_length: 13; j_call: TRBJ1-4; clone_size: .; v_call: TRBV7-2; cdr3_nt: TGTGCCAGCAGCTTAGGCCAGGGGCGAAAACTGTTTTTT; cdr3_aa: CASSLGQGRKLFF
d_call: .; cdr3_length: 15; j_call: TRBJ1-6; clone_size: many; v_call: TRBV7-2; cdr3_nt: TGTGCCAGCAGCTTAGCTGGCGCGGCGGGATCACCCCTCCACTTT; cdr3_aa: CASSLAGAAGSPLHF
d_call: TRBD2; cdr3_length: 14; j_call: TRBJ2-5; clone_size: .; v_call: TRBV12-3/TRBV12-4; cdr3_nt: TGTGCCAGCAGGCGGACTAGCGGGGAAGAGACCCAGTACTTC; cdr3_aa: CASRRTSGEETQYF
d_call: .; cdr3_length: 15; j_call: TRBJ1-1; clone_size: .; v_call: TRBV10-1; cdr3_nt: TGCGCCAGCAGCCCTCGACAGGTCCCGAACACTGAAGCTTTCTTT; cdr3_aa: CASSPRQVPNTEAFF
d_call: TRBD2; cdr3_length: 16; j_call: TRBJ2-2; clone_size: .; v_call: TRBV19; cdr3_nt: TGTGCCAGTAGGCCGACTAGCGCGCGGTCCACCGGGGAGCTGTTTTTT; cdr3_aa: CASRPTSARSTGELFF
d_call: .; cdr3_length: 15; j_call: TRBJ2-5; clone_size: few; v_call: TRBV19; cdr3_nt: TGTGCCAGTAGTATTTATCCAGAGGCCCAAGAGACCCAGTACTTC; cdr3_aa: CASSIYPEAQETQYF
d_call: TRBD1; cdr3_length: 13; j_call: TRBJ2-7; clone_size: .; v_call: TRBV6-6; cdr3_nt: TGTGCCAGCAAGACAGGGGGCACCTACGAGCAGTACTTC; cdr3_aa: CASKTGGTYEQYF
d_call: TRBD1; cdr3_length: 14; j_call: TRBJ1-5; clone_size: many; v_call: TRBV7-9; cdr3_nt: TGTGCCAGCAGTTCAGGGGGGCGCAATCAGCCCCAGCATTTT; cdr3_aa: CASSSGGRNQPQHF
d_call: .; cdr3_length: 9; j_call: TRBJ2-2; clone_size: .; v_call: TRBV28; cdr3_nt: TGTGCCAGCAGCCCCTCGGGGTTTTTT; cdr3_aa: CASSPSGFF
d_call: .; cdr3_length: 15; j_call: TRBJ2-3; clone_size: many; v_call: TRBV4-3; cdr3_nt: TGCGCCAGCAGCCAAGGAGTCGGGAGCACAGATACGCAGTATTTT; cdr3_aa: CASSQGVGSTDTQYF
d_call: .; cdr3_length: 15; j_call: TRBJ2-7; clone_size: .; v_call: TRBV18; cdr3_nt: TGTGCCAGCTCACCCGAGGCAGGGACCTTTTACGAGCAGTACTTC; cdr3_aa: CASSPEAGTFYEQYF
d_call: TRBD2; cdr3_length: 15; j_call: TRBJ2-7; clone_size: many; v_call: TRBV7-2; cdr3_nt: TGTGCCAGCAGCATGACCGGGACTAGCGGCTACGAGCAGTACTTC; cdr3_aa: CASSMTGTSGYEQYF
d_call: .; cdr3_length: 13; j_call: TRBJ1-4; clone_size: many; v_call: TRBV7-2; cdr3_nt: TGTGCCAGCAGCTTGGGAATAGGAGAAAAACTGTTTTTT; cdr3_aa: CASSLGIGEKLFF
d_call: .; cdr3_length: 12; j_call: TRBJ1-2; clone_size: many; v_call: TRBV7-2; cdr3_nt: TGTGCCAGCAGCTTAACCCAGGATGGCTACACCTTC; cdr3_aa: CASSLTQDGYTF
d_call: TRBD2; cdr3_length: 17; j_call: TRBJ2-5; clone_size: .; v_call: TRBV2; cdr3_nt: TGTGCCAGCAGTGACCCGGGACTAGCGGGGGGCGGAGAGACCCAGTACTTC; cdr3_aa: CASSDPGLAGGGETQYF
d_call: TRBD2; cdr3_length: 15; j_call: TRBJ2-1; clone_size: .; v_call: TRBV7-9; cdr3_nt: TGTGCCAGCAGCTTCCTAGCGGGAGCGAACAATGAGCAGTTCTTC; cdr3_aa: CASSFLAGANNEQFF
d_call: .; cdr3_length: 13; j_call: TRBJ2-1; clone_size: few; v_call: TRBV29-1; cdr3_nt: TGCAGCGTTGACGGGCAGCTGGGCAACGAGCAGTTCTTC; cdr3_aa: CSVDGQLGNEQFF
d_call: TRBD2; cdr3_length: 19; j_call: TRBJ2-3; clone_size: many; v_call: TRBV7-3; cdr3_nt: TGTGCCAGCAGCTCCCCGGTGACTAGCGGGGGGGTGTTCCCAGATACGCAGTATTTT; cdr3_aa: CASSSPVTSGGVFPDTQYF
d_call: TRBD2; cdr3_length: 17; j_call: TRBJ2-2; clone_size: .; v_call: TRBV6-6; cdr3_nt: TGTGCCAGCAGTTACGCGACGGGAGGGACGAACACCGGGGAGCTGTTTTTT; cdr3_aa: CASSYATGGTNTGELFF
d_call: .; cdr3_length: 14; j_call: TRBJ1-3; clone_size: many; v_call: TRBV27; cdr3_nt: TGTGCCAGCAGTCTGACAGTCTCTGGAAACACCATATATTTT; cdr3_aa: CASSLTVSGNTIYF
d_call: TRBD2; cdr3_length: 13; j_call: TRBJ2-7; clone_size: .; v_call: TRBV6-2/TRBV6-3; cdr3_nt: TGTGCCAGCAGTTACTTAACGGGAGGGGAGCAGTACTTC; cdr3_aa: CASSYLTGGEQYF
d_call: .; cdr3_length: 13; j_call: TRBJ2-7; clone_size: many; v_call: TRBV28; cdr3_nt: TGTGCCAGCAGCCCACAGTTGACCTACGAGCAGTACTTC; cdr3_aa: CASSPQLTYEQYF
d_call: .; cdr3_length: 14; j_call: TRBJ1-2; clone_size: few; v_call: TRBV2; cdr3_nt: TGTGCCAGCAAGGCCGTGGAGGGAATCTATGGCTACACCTTC; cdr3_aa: CASKAVEGIYGYTF